This is a list of T cell receptor beta chains from one sample in a study of blood T cell repertoires in COVID-19. Libraries were prepared by immunoSEQ multiplex PCR; TCRdb keeps only in-frame clonotypes and omits some of them. The sample includes fewer than 350,000 clones, around 86% of them seen just once. The sample consisted of peripheral blood. The receptor set was obtained from a man in his forties with active or convalescent COVID-19. CDR3s include the opening cysteine and the closing phenylalanine or tryptophan. A D gene is named only where the DNA matches it firmly. Clone size is shown for a subset of rows, as once, few, many or a class of expanded clone.

CDR3 protein: CASSSGQSSYNSPLHF
CDR3 DNA: TGCGCCAGCAGCTCGGGACAGAGCTCCTATAATTCACCCCTCCACTTT
D gene: TRBD1
clone size: NA
J gene: TRBJ1-6
V gene: TRBV5-1

CDR3 protein: CASSSRSRKEKYSNQPQHF
CDR3 DNA: TGTGCCAGCAGCTCCCGAAGCAGGAAGGAAAAATATAGCAATCAGCCCCAGCATTTT
D gene: NA
clone size: NA
J gene: TRBJ1-5
V gene: TRBV21-1

CDR3 protein: CASSAAGGGYGYTF
CDR3 DNA: TGTGCCAGCAGTGCGGCAGGGGGCGGGTATGGCTACACCTTC
D gene: TRBD1
clone size: few
J gene: TRBJ1-2
V gene: TRBV2

CDR3 protein: CASSLVSSYSNQPQHF
CDR3 DNA: TGTGCCAGCAGCTTAGTGAGTTCTTATAGCAATCAGCCCCAGCATTTT
D gene: NA
clone size: NA
J gene: TRBJ1-5
V gene: TRBV7-2

CDR3 protein: CASSEARPPVNEQFF
CDR3 DNA: TGTGCCAGCAGTGAAGCCAGGCCCCCGGTCAATGAGCAGTTCTTC
D gene: NA
clone size: NA
J gene: TRBJ2-1
V gene: TRBV2

CDR3 protein: CARIGGDGRCGYTF
CDR3 DNA: TGCGCCAGAATCGGGGGAGACGGTCGTTGTGGCTACACCTTC
D gene: NA
clone size: many
J gene: TRBJ1-2
V gene: TRBV10-1

CDR3 protein: CASSFLPGGEQFF
CDR3 DNA: TGTGCCAGCAGCTTTCTCCCCGGGGGGGAGCAGTTCTTC
D gene: TRBD2
clone size: NA
J gene: TRBJ2-1
V gene: TRBV5-5

CDR3 protein: CASSLARATLNTEAFF
CDR3 DNA: TGTGCCAGCAGCTTGGCCAGGGCAACCCTGAACACTGAAGCTTTCTTT
D gene: NA
clone size: NA
J gene: TRBJ1-1
V gene: TRBV5-8

CDR3 protein: CASSAPGNPGTGPNTGELFF
CDR3 DNA: TGTGCCAGCAGCGCCCCAGGCAATCCGGGGACAGGGCCGAACACCGGGGAGCTGTTTTTT
D gene: TRBD1
clone size: NA
J gene: TRBJ2-2
V gene: TRBV5-4

CDR3 protein: CATSDSGPDRGETQYF
CDR3 DNA: TGTGCCACCAGTGATTCGGGACCGGACAGGGGAGAGACCCAGTACTTC
D gene: TRBD1
clone size: NA
J gene: TRBJ2-5
V gene: TRBV24-1

CDR3 protein: CASSESRPDPGQRYGYTF
CDR3 DNA: TGCGCCAGCAGTGAGTCGCGCCCGGACCCAGGGCAACGGTATGGCTACACCTTC
D gene: NA
clone size: NA
J gene: TRBJ1-2
V gene: TRBV10-2

CDR3 protein: CSVEGQGASPLHF
CDR3 DNA: TGCAGCGTTGAAGGACAGGGGGCTTCACCCCTCCACTTT
D gene: TRBD1
clone size: NA
J gene: TRBJ1-6
V gene: TRBV29-1

CDR3 protein: CAWTPGASQPQHF
CDR3 DNA: TGTGCCTGGACCCCGGGAGCGTCTCAGCCCCAGCATTTT
D gene: NA
clone size: NA
J gene: TRBJ1-5
V gene: TRBV30

CDR3 protein: CASSRAGGWVTEAFF
CDR3 DNA: TGTGCCAGCAGCCGTGCAGGGGGCTGGGTCACTGAAGCTTTCTTT
D gene: TRBD1
clone size: NA
J gene: TRBJ1-1
V gene: TRBV5-4

CDR3 protein: CASSSLTQSGDYGYTF
CDR3 DNA: TGCGCCAGCAGCTCCCTAACGCAGAGCGGGGACTATGGCTACACCTTC
D gene: NA
clone size: NA
J gene: TRBJ1-2
V gene: TRBV5-1

CDR3 protein: CATSRDKGNTIYF
CDR3 DNA: TGTGCCACCAGCAGAGATAAAGGAAACACCATATATTTT
D gene: NA
clone size: NA
J gene: TRBJ1-3
V gene: TRBV15

CDR3 protein: CSVEDPGDRGYTF
CDR3 DNA: TGCAGCGTTGAAGATCCGGGGGATCGAGGCTACACCTTC
D gene: NA
clone size: NA
J gene: TRBJ1-2
V gene: TRBV29-1

CDR3 protein: CASSLGQLPGEQYF
CDR3 DNA: TGTGCCAGCAGCTTAGGGCAGCTCCCGGGGGAGCAGTACTTC
D gene: NA
clone size: NA
J gene: TRBJ2-7
V gene: TRBV11-2

CDR3 protein: CASSESGGRSPLHF
CDR3 DNA: TGTGCCAGCAGTGAATCTGGGGGCAGGTCACCCCTCCACTTT
D gene: NA
clone size: NA
J gene: TRBJ1-6
V gene: TRBV25-1

CDR3 protein: CASSLSRTGVPNEQFF
CDR3 DNA: TGTGCCAGCAGTTTAAGTAGGACAGGGGTTCCCAATGAGCAGTTCTTC
D gene: TRBD1
clone size: NA
J gene: TRBJ2-1
V gene: TRBV28

CDR3 protein: CASRGRNTEAFF
CDR3 DNA: TGTGCCAGCAGGGGCAGGAACACTGAAGCTTTCTTT
D gene: NA
clone size: NA
J gene: TRBJ1-1
V gene: TRBV6-5

CDR3 protein: CASSPTGNLYEQYF
CDR3 DNA: TGTGCCAGCAGTCCGACAGGGAACCTCTACGAGCAGTACTTC
D gene: TRBD1
clone size: NA
J gene: TRBJ2-7
V gene: TRBV2

CDR3 protein: CASSPNTGPVNNSPLHF
CDR3 DNA: TGTGCCAGCAGCCCTAACACAGGGCCAGTGAATAATTCACCCCTCCACTTT
D gene: NA
clone size: NA
J gene: TRBJ1-6
V gene: TRBV7-9

CDR3 protein: CASSLLSGGGYEQYF
CDR3 DNA: TGTGCCAGCAGCTTACTGTCAGGGGGTGGGTACGAGCAGTACTTC
D gene: TRBD1
clone size: NA
J gene: TRBJ2-7
V gene: TRBV7-9

CDR3 protein: CASKALGASPVGAFF
CDR3 DNA: TGTGCCAGCAAAGCTCTAGGAGCCTCCCCGGTGGGAGCTTTCTTT
D gene: NA
clone size: NA
J gene: TRBJ1-1
V gene: TRBV6-5

CDR3 protein: CASFTSNGYTF
CDR3 DNA: TGTGCCAGCTTTACATCCAATGGCTACACCTTC
D gene: NA
clone size: NA
J gene: TRBJ1-2
V gene: TRBV27

CDR3 protein: CASSFIGSPSYEQYF
CDR3 DNA: TGTGCCAGCAGCTTTATTGGTAGTCCTTCCTACGAGCAGTACTTC
D gene: NA
clone size: NA
J gene: TRBJ2-7
V gene: TRBV7-9

CDR3 protein: CASSDLSYNEQFF
CDR3 DNA: TGTGCCAGCAGTGACCTCTCCTACAATGAGCAGTTCTTC
D gene: NA
clone size: NA
J gene: TRBJ2-1
V gene: TRBV25-1

CDR3 protein: CASSLQRHSGNTIYF
CDR3 DNA: TGTGCCAGCAGTCTACAGAGACACTCTGGAAACACCATATATTTT
D gene: NA
clone size: NA
J gene: TRBJ1-3
V gene: TRBV6-5

CDR3 protein: CASSPPGQAALAYNEQFF
CDR3 DNA: TGTGCCAGCTCACCACCTGGGCAGGCCGCATTAGCCTACAATGAGCAGTTCTTC
D gene: NA
clone size: NA
J gene: TRBJ2-1
V gene: TRBV18

CDR3 protein: CAWSVLRGYTF
CDR3 DNA: TGTGCCTGGAGTGTACTCAGGGGCTACACCTTC
D gene: NA
clone size: once
J gene: TRBJ1-2
V gene: TRBV30